These T cell receptor beta chains were read from a single sample in a study of CD8 T cells in Susac syndrome. TCRdb itself ran the immunoSEQ multiplex PCR reads through MiXCR, one entry per CDR3 protein. The sample consists of a few hundred thousand distinct CDR3 sequences, around 85% of them appearing once. Sequenced input: CD8+ T cells from PBMCs. These TCRs come from a human donor with multiple sclerosis. CDR3s include the opening cysteine and the closing phenylalanine or tryptophan. A D gene is named only where the DNA matches it firmly. Clone size, where shown, is once, few, many, or a class for clones that have expanded.

NA	TRBV2	TRBJ2-1	TRBD2	CASSGLADASRQFF	TGTGCCAGCTCTGGACTAGCGGACGCCTCGCGGCAGTTCTTC
NA	TRBV28	TRBJ1-3	NA	CASSLGVVAGNTIYF	TGTGCCAGCAGCCTGGGGGTTGTTGCTGGAAACACCATATATTTT
NA	TRBV7-9	TRBJ2-7	TRBD2	CASIRIAGEEQYF	TGTGCCAGCATCCGAATAGCGGGAGAGGAGCAGTACTTC
NA	TRBV3-1	TRBJ2-6	NA	CASSQDKGANVLTF	TGTGCCAGCAGCCAAGATAAAGGGGCCAACGTCCTGACTTTC
NA	TRBV6-5	TRBJ2-6	NA	CASSYLVSQYSGANVLTF	TGTGCCAGCAGTTATCTGGTTTCCCAATACTCTGGGGCCAACGTCCTGACTTTC
NA	TRBV6-2/TRBV6-3	TRBJ2-1	TRBD2	CASTILGEGRYNEQFF	TGTGCCAGCACTATACTAGGGGAGGGCCGCTACAATGAGCAGTTCTTC
NA	TRBV30	TRBJ2-1	TRBD1	CAWSYLPRDRVVF	TGTGCCTGGAGTTACCTCCCAAGGGACAGGGTAGTCTTC
NA	TRBV6-2/TRBV6-3	TRBJ2-2	NA	CASSYPGTYTGELFF	TGTGCCAGCAGTTACCCCGGAACTTACACCGGGGAGCTGTTTTTT
NA	TRBV6-1	TRBJ1-1	NA	CASSEAVGDSNQAFF	TGTGCCAGCAGTGAAGCGGTTGGAGACTCCAACCAAGCTTTCTTT
NA	TRBV6-5	TRBJ1-1	NA	CASSTPGPLNTEAFF	TGTGCCAGCAGCACCCCGGGACCGTTGAACACTGAAGCTTTCTTT
NA	TRBV14	TRBJ2-3	NA	CASSPSVQTQYF	TGTGCCAGCAGCCCCTCAGTACAGACGCAGTATTTT
NA	TRBV2	TRBJ2-7	TRBD1	CASSDPGQDSYEQYF	TGTGCCAGCAGTGACCCGGGACAGGACTCCTACGAGCAGTACTTC
NA	TRBV20-1	TRBJ1-5	TRBD1	CSASELQGGNQPQHF	TGCAGTGCTAGTGAGTTACAGGGGGGCAATCAGCCCCAGCATTTT
NA	TRBV7-9	TRBJ1-2	NA	CASSLLQGVDGYTF	TGTGCCAGCAGCTTGCTACAGGGTGTGGATGGCTACACCTTC
once	TRBV7-9	TRBJ2-1	NA	CASSAREGATGYNEQFF	TGTGCCAGCAGCGCCCGAGAGGGCGCGACGGGTTACAATGAGCAGTTCTTC
NA	TRBV7-6	TRBJ2-3	NA	CASSPSTDTQYF	TGTGCCAGCAGCCCGAGCACAGATACGCAGTATTTT
once	TRBV7-9	TRBJ1-2	TRBD1	CASEGARGYGYTF	TGTGCCAGTGAGGGGGCCAGGGGCTATGGCTACACCTTC
NA	TRBV6-2/TRBV6-3	TRBJ1-1	NA	CASSYTPRDTEAFF	TGTGCCAGCAGTTACACACCCAGGGACACTGAAGCTTTCTTT
NA	TRBV2	TRBJ1-5	NA	CASSEGGFQPQHF	TGTGCCAGCAGTGAGGGTGGGTTCCAGCCCCAGCATTTT
NA	TRBV7-8	TRBJ2-7	NA	CASSFDVASYEQYF	TGTGCCAGCAGCTTTGATGTGGCCTCCTACGAGCAGTACTTC
NA	TRBV20-1	TRBJ2-7	TRBD2	CSARDFSGPTYEQYF	TGCAGTGCTAGAGATTTTAGCGGGCCCACCTACGAGCAGTACTTC
NA	TRBV20-1	TRBJ2-7	TRBD2	CSAGTSGRSLAEYF	TGCAGTGCGGGGACTAGCGGGAGGTCACTGGCGGAGTACTTC
NA	TRBV6-2/TRBV6-3	TRBJ2-7	NA	CASSYHGGASYEQYF	TGTGCCAGCAGTTACCATGGGGGAGCGTCCTACGAGCAGTACTTC
NA	TRBV5-4	TRBJ1-6	NA	CASTRQEELDSPLHF	TGTGCCAGCACCCGTCAGGAGGAGCTAGATTCACCCCTCCACTTT
NA	TRBV6-2/TRBV6-3	TRBJ2-7	NA	CASSYLLERTYEQYF	TGTGCCAGCAGTTACTTGCTCGAGAGGACCTACGAGCAGTACTTC
NA	TRBV27	TRBJ2-7	TRBD1	CASSSGTGVSYEQYF	TGTGCCAGCAGTTCCGGGACAGGGGTCTCCTACGAGCAGTACTTC
NA	TRBV28	TRBJ1-5	TRBD1	CASISTGGSQPQHF	TGTGCCAGCATTAGTACAGGGGGCAGTCAGCCCCAGCATTTT
NA	TRBV12-3/TRBV12-4	TRBJ2-1	TRBD2	CASSLGLAGGISSYNEQFF	TGTGCCAGCAGTTTAGGACTAGCGGGAGGTATAAGCTCCTACAATGAGCAGTTCTTC
NA	TRBV19	TRBJ2-1	TRBD2	CASAQTSGRPYNEQFF	TGTGCCAGTGCCCAGACTAGCGGGAGACCATACAATGAGCAGTTCTTC
NA	TRBV15	TRBJ2-1	NA	CATSRGGGSTNEQFF	TGTGCCACCAGCAGAGGGGGCGGCTCAACGAATGAGCAGTTCTTC
NA	TRBV7-8	TRBJ1-2	NA	CASSPFPGSGYTF	TGTGCCAGCAGCCCTTTTCCCGGGAGTGGCTACACCTTC
NA	TRBV7-4	TRBJ2-5	NA	CASRSVPGGRGEETQYF	TGTGCCAGCAGATCCGTCCCCGGCGGCAGGGGGGAAGAGACCCAGTACTTC
NA	TRBV12-5	TRBJ2-3	TRBD1	CASGWGQGVADTQYF	TGTGCTAGTGGGTGGGGACAGGGGGTGGCAGATACGCAGTATTTT
NA	TRBV24-1	TRBJ1-1	NA	CATSDFGNTEAFF	TGTGCCACCAGTGATTTCGGGAACACTGAAGCTTTCTTT
NA	TRBV28	TRBJ2-7	NA	CASSPDTRLYEQYF	TGTGCCAGCAGCCCTGACACTCGGCTCTACGAGCAGTACTTC
NA	TRBV4-1	TRBJ1-1	TRBD1	CASSPGIGQDTEAFF	TGCGCCAGCAGCCCAGGAATCGGACAGGACACTGAAGCTTTCTTT
NA	TRBV5-8	TRBJ1-5	NA	CASSLEPDQPQHF	TGTGCCAGCAGCTTGGAACCGGATCAGCCCCAGCATTTT
NA	TRBV27	TRBJ1-6	TRBD1	CASSFTGVNSPLHF	TGTGCCAGCAGTTTTACAGGGGTAAATTCACCCCTCCACTTT
NA	TRBV19	TRBJ2-2	NA	CASSQFWNTGELFF	TGTGCCAGTAGCCAATTTTGGAACACCGGGGAGCTGTTTTTT
NA	TRBV6-5	TRBJ2-1	TRBD2	CASSYSFAGGFYNEQFF	TGTGCCAGCAGTTACTCCTTTGCGGGAGGTTTCTACAATGAGCAGTTCTTC
NA	TRBV25-1	TRBJ2-1	NA	CASNDSNEQFF	TGTGCCAGCAATGACAGCAATGAGCAGTTCTTC
NA	TRBV20-1	TRBJ2-1	TRBD2	CSARGPSGRNEQFF	TGCAGTGCTAGAGGGCCTAGCGGGAGAAATGAGCAGTTCTTC
few	TRBV7-4	TRBJ1-1	NA	CASSSPGTLDAEAFF	TGTGCCAGCAGCTCACCAGGGACCCTGGACGCTGAAGCTTTCTTT
NA	TRBV28	TRBJ1-5	TRBD1	CASSTLGQGIGSNQPQHF	TGTGCCAGCAGTACTCTTGGACAGGGTATAGGAAGCAATCAGCCCCAGCATTTT
NA	TRBV30	TRBJ2-1	NA	CAWTQVYNEQFF	TGTGCCTGGACGCAGGTCTACAATGAGCAGTTCTTC
NA	TRBV5-1	TRBJ2-7	TRBD2	CASSLTPSGRASYEQYF	TGCGCCAGCAGCCTGACCCCTAGCGGGAGGGCCTCTTACGAGCAGTACTTC
NA	TRBV7-6	TRBJ2-4	TRBD2	CASSARLAGGPNIQYF	TGTGCCAGCAGCGCAAGACTAGCGGGAGGGCCAAACATTCAGTACTTC
NA	TRBV28	TRBJ2-3	NA	CASSPSGRAAMADTQYF	TGTGCCAGCAGTCCCTCTGGGAGAGCGGCCATGGCAGATACGCAGTATTTT